These 14 T cell receptor beta chains were sequenced from one sample in a study of CD8+CD57+ T cells in acquired aplastic anemia. Researchers used genomic DNA as the template to profile TCR beta VDJ and CDR3. TCRdb analysed the reads with MiXCR anew, one entry per CDR3 protein. The table lists around 200,000 distinct CDR3 sequences, around 60% of them singletons, with about 31% in the top ten. Sequencing used sorted CD4+, CD8+, or CD8+CD57+ T cells (not recorded which) from PBMCs. These receptors were collected from a human donor in good health.

This clonotype appeared a few times. The chain combines TRBV20-1 with TRBJ2-5; 7 bases match TRBD1. This CDR3 is 12 amino acids long. Germline loops: CDR1 DFQATT, CDR2 SNEGSKA (reference sequence). The CDR3 region has the DNA TGCAGCGCCGACAGGGTCCAAGAGACCCAGTACTTC. It yields the protein CSADRVQETQYF.

This clonotype was observed a single time. This chain links TRBV9 with TRBJ2-5; D is perhaps TRBD1 or TRBD2 (5 bases each). Germline V lookup: CDR1 SGDLS, CDR2 YYNGEE. The CDR3 is made up of 17 amino acids. With 4 bases removed from V and 1 base from J, the gap between germline ends came to 20 bases. This CDR3 is CASSPTVGAAFQETQYF. CDR3 in DNA: TGTGCCAGCAGCCCCACAGTCGGGGCGGCCTTCCAAGAGACCCAGTACTTC.

There are many counts of this clonotype. The chain is built from TRBV5-8 and TRBJ2-2; 9 bases fit TRBD2. Germline CDR1 and CDR2: SGHTS and YDEGEE. V was clipped by 3 bases and J by 5 bases; unmatched bases: 5. CDR3 length: 15 amino acids. In DNA form, the CDR3 reads TGTGCCAGCAGCTACAGCGGGGGGCTTACCGGGGAGCTGTTTTTT. It encodes CASSYSGGLTGELFF.

V is TRBV6-5 and J is TRBJ2-7; 9 nucleotides agree with TRBD2. From germline, CDR1 is MNHEY and CDR2 SVGAGI. V lost 5 bases and J lost 0; bases outside the gene matches: 5. This CDR3 is built from 15 residues. CDR3 DNA: TGTGCCAGCAGTACAACTAGCGGGTACTCCTACGAGCAGTACTTC. It yields the protein CASSTTSGYSYEQYF.

This clonotype occurred many times. This rearrangement joins TRBV4-3 to TRBJ1-2, with TRBD1 as a possible D gene (6 bases). This CDR3 spans 15 amino acids. Trimming took 4 bases from V and 4 from J, leaving 16 bases between them. In germline, CDR1 is LGHNA, CDR2 YSLEER. DNA for the CDR3: TGCGCCAGCAGCCCAGGGGAGGGGGAGGGCTATGGCTACACCTTC. It codes for CASSPGEGEGYGYTF.

This clonotype was found many times. This chain joins TRBV29-1 and TRBJ2-1, with no clear D. V lost 3 bases and J lost 0, with 3 bases in between. The CDR3 has 12 residues. Germline V lookup: CDR1 SQVTM, CDR2 ANQGSEA. DNA for the CDR3: TGCAGCGTTGATCCCTCCTACAATGAGCAGTTCTTC. Translated: CSVDPSYNEQFF.

This clonotype was observed many times. The chain is built from TRBV9 and TRBJ2-5; 15 nucleotides match TRBD2. With V trimmed by 3 bases and J by 5 bases, 2 bases remained unmatched. CDR3 length: 15 residues. CDR1 and CDR2 from the germline V gene are SGDLS and YYNGEE. The CDR3 loop is CASSGTSGGAETQYF. The CDR3 DNA is TGTGCCAGCAGCGGGACTAGCGGGGGGGCGGAGACCCAGTACTTC.

As to this clonotype: A much larger clone lies a single base off, so this may be a read error. This chain joins TRBV4-1 and TRBJ2-7; 9 nucleotides line up with TRBD2. CDR1 and CDR2 from the germline V gene are MGHRA and YSYEKL. The CDR3 is 16 residues long. Losses at the gene ends were 0 bases for V and 0 bases for J; bases not matched to a gene: 3. CDR3 region: CASSQEAGGSSYEQYF. The CDR3 coding sequence is TGCGCCAGCAGCCAAGAGGCGGGAGGGAGCTCCTACGAGCAGTACTTC.

This clonotype was seen many times. The rearrangement uses TRBV7-9 and TRBJ2-7; no reliable D call. The CDR3 is 12 residues long. Trimming left V 5 bases short and J 4 bases short, with 9 bases between. CDR1 is SEHNR, CDR2 FQNEAQ, per germline (reference sequence). CDR3 protein: CASSPDEYEQYF. CDR3 coding DNA: TGTGCCAGCAGCCCAGATGAGTACGAGCAGTACTTC.

This clonotype came up a few times. This chain connects TRBV20-1 to TRBJ2-2; tentative D call: TRBD2 (6 bases). CDR1 is DFQATT and CDR2 is SNEGSKA in the germline V gene (reference sequence). With 3 bases removed from V and 2 bases from J, the gap between germline ends came to 7 bases. CDR3 length: 13 amino acids. CDR3 protein: CSARAGNTGELFF. CDR3 coding DNA: TGCAGTGCTAGGGCGGGAAACACCGGGGAGCTGTTTTTT.

Concerning this clonotype: The junction departs from germline at one end; a sequencing error may be responsible. This chain uses TRBV19 with TRBJ1-1; D unresolved. Per germline, CDR1 LNHDA and CDR2 SQIVND (reference sequence). This CDR3 contains 12 residues. The CDR3 region has the DNA TGTGCCACCGTCGACGGATGGACTGAGGCTTTCTTT. Translated, it gives CATVDGWTEAFF.

V usage is TRBV2 and J usage is TRBJ2-1; TRBD2 agrees at 9 bases. The length of the CDR3 is 16 residues. The V segment lost 6 bases and the J segment 3 bases; nucleotides outside the gene matches: 9. The germline CDR1 and CDR2 sequences are SNHLY and FYNNEI. In DNA, the CDR3 is TGTGCCAGCAGCCTCTCGCGGGGGGGTATCTACAATGAGCAGTTCTTC. Protein: CASSLSRGGIYNEQFF.

This clonotype was counted ten times or more. The J gene is TRBJ2-7, the V gene TRBV5-1; D perhaps matches TRBD1 (6 bases). V was shortened by 0 bases and J by 3 bases, with 10 bases between the two germline ends. Germline values: CDR1 SGHRS, CDR2 YFSETQ. The CDR3 loop spans 14 amino acids. The CDR3 region is CASSLAGQIYEQYF. The CDR3 bases are TGCGCCAGCAGCTTGGCCGGACAGATCTACGAGCAGTACTTC.

At least ten counts were recorded for this clonotype. This chain links TRBV20-1 with TRBJ2-7; D could derive from TRBD1 or TRBD2 (5 bases each). V shed 4 bases and J shed 3 bases, with 34 bases lying between them. CDR3 size: 20 residues. Per the germline V gene, CDR1 is DFQATT and CDR2 is SNEGSKA (reference sequence). CDR3 sequence: CSATQGRSNRPLISDYEQYF. CDR3 coding DNA: TGCAGTGCTACCCAGGGAAGGAGCAATCGGCCGTTGATTAGCGACTACGAGCAGTACTTC.